This TCR beta chain was sequenced during a study of technical replicates of blood from several donors. With V trimmed by 3 bases and J by 9 bases, 10 bases remained unmatched. Germline V lookup: CDR1 MNHNS, CDR2 SASEGT. The CDR3 spans 15 residues. Method: immunoSEQ multiplex PCR; TCRdb's copy keeps in-frame clones and lacks some. Here the sample spans around 77,000 clones, roughly 92% being singletons. Sequencing was done on a sample of T cells isolated from PBMCs. The V gene is TRBV6-1, the J gene TRBJ2-1, with 8 bases aligning to TRBD2. The clonotype comes from a human donor in good health. DNA of the CDR3: TGTGCCAGCAGTGAGGAGCGGGAGTTAGGAAGTGAGCAGTTCTTC. As protein: CASSEERELGSEQFF.